The 21 T cell receptor beta chains in this list originate from one sample, sequenced in a study of blood T cell repertoires in COVID-19. This table comes from immunoSEQ multiplex PCR, and its TCRdb copy is limited to in-frame clones, with some not included. The repertoire holds about 210,000 clones, with around 86% as singletons. Material for sequencing was PBMCs or T cells enriched from blood (not recorded which). The receptors shown here come from a woman aged 45-59 years with acute COVID-19.

The chain carries TRBV29-1 and TRBJ2-1; 14 nucleotides line up with TRBD2. After removal of 7 bases from V and 8 bases from J, the junction contained 4 bases not matched to a gene. Germline-derived CDR1 and CDR2 are SQVTM and ANQGSEA. The length of the CDR3 is 13 residues. As DNA, the CDR3 is TGCAGCGGGGGACTAGCGGGAGTCCATGAGCAGTTCTTC. Amino acid sequence: CSGGLAGVHEQFF.

The chain employs TRBV11-3 and TRBJ2-3, with a weak D call TRBD2 (7 bases). Looked up from germline, CDR1 is SGHNT and CDR2 is YENEEA. Trimming took off 1 base at V and 3 bases at J, with 20 bases between the two ends. The CDR3 has 18 amino acids. In DNA form, the CDR3 reads TGTGCCAGCAGCTTAGGTGGGTGGTGGGGGGGCCGAACAGATACGCAGTATTTT. It codes for CASSLGGWWGGRTDTQYF. Combining the CDR3 with reference TRBV11-3 and TRBJ2-3 gives the whole variable domain EAGVVQSPRYKIIEKKQPVAFWCNPISGHNTLYWYLQNLGQGPELLIRYENEEAVDDSQLPKDRFSAERLKGVDSTLKIQPAELGDSAVYLCASSLGGWWGGRTDTQYFGPGTRLTVL.

The chain employs TRBV10-3 and TRBJ1-1, with 10 bases aligning to TRBD1. V was pared by 6 bases and J by 1 base, with 2 bases of the junction left unmatched. This CDR3 is 14 amino acids long. In germline, CDR1 is ENHRY, CDR2 SYGVKD. CDR3 DNA sequence: TGTGCCATCAGCTGGACAGGGGGGAACACTGAAGCTTTCTTT. Translating it yields CAISWTGGNTEAFF.

V usage is TRBV27 and J usage is TRBJ2-7, with D possibly TRBD1 on 6 matching bases. This CDR3 comprises 15 residues. Germline V gene sequence: CDR1 MNHEY, CDR2 SMNVEV (reference sequence). V lost 5 bases and J 4 bases, leaving 18 bases between the germline ends. CDR3 DNA sequence: TGTGCCAGCAGTCCGACAGGAGAAGATTCTTACGAGCAGTACTTC. Translated, it gives CASSPTGEDSYEQYF.

The V call is TRBV7-9, the J call TRBJ1-5; TRBD1 is a possible D gene (5 bases). In germline, CDR1 is SEHNR, CDR2 FQNEAQ (reference sequence). This CDR3 spans 15 amino acids. V lost 4 bases and J 4 bases, leaving 14 bases between the germline ends. In nucleotides, the CDR3 is TGTGCCAGCAGCTCCGGTGGACGGGGGAATCAGCCCCAGCATTTT. Protein sequence: CASSSGGRGNQPQHF.

This rearrangement joins TRBV18 to TRBJ2-2, with D possibly TRBD1 on 5 matching bases. The V end was cut by 6 bases, the J end by 0 bases, with 11 bases between. Germline assignment: CDR1 KGHSH and CDR2 LQKENI. CDR3 length: 15 residues. The CDR3 sequence: CASSSQGTNTGELFF. The CDR3 bases are TGTGCCAGCTCTTCCCAGGGCACGAACACCGGGGAGCTGTTTTTT.

The CDR3 loop reads CASSFNPGQTTGYTF. Written as DNA, the CDR3 is TGCGCCAGCAGCTTCAATCCGGGACAGACGACTGGCTACACCTTC. The genes are TRBV5-1 and TRBJ1-2, with 7 bases matching TRBD1. CDR1 and CDR2 from the germline V gene are SGHRS and YFSETQ. The CDR3 length is 15 residues. Trimming cost V 2 bases and J 7 bases; bases outside gene matches: 11.

The gene calls are TRBV28 and TRBJ1-5, with 8 bases matching TRBD1. V lost 2 bases and J lost 3; bases outside the gene matches: 9. The length of the CDR3 is 17 residues. From germline, CDR1 is MDHEN and CDR2 SYDVKM. In DNA, the CDR3 is TGTGCCAGCAGTTTACGTCTGACAGGGGCTATCAATCAGCCCCAGCATTTT. Translation: CASSLRLTGAINQPQHF.

The chain couples TRBV7-9 to TRBJ1-2; 9 bases map to TRBD1. Germline values: CDR1 SEHNR, CDR2 FQNEAQ (reference sequence). This CDR3 spans 13 amino acids. Trimming took 5 bases from V and 6 from J; bases not matched to a gene: 4. Here the CDR3 DNA reads TGTGCCAGCAGCCTACAGGGGGCGGATGGCTACACCTTC. It is translated as CASSLQGADGYTF.

The chain employs TRBV4-3 and TRBJ2-7, with 8 bases that match TRBD2. CDR3 length equals 16 residues. CDR1 and CDR2 from the germline V gene are LGHNA and YSLEER. Germline trimming cut 3 bases from V and 0 bases from J; bases unmatched to any gene: 7. The DNA of the CDR3 is TGCGCCAGCAGCCATGTGAGCGGGGGCGCCTCCTACGAGCAGTACTTC. Its protein product is CASSHVSGGASYEQYF.

This clone was counted a single time. The chain combines TRBV10-1 with TRBJ2-4; D remains ambiguous. Trimming stripped 0 bases from V and 0 bases from J, with 15 bases between. CDR1 is WNHNN and CDR2 is SYGVQD in the germline V gene (reference sequence). The CDR3 has 18 amino acids. Here the CDR3 DNA reads TGCGCCAGCAGTGAGTCGGGCCAAAGAGCCGTAGCCAAAAACATTCAGTACTTC. This codes for CASSESGQRAVAKNIQYF.

Only one count was recorded for this clone. The chain carries TRBV5-5 and TRBJ1-3; TRBD1 is a possible D gene (5 bases). This CDR3 contains 15 residues. The V end lost 1 base, the J end lost 0 bases, and 8 bases lay between the germline ends. CDR1 and CDR2 from the germline V gene are SGHKS and YYEKEE (reference sequence). CDR3 coding DNA: TGTGCCAGCAGCTTGACAGGCCCCTCTGGAAACACCATATATTTT. It encodes CASSLTGPSGNTIYF.

The J gene is TRBJ2-1, the V gene TRBV7-7; 9 nucleotides match TRBD1. CDR3 length: 16 amino acids. V gave up 4 bases and J gave up 6 bases; unmatched junction bases: 10. Germline lookup yields CDR1 SSHAT and CDR2 FNYEAQ (reference sequence). Written as DNA, the CDR3 is TGTGCCAGCAGCTCCCACCCCGGGACAGGGTTCAATGAGCAGTTCTTC. As protein: CASSSHPGTGFNEQFF. Drawing the rest from reference TRBV7-7 and TRBJ2-1, the complete variable domain is GAGVSQSPRYKVTKRGQDVTLRCDPISSHATLYWYQQALGQGPEFLTYFNYEAQPDKSGLPSDRFSAERPEGSISTLTIQRTEQRDSAMYRCASSSHPGTGFNEQFFGPGTRLTVL.

V and J are TRBV7-8 and TRBJ2-7; D gene ambiguous. Germline CDR1 SGHVS, CDR2 FQNEAQ. Trimming removed 3 bases at V and 1 base at J, with 10 bases between. The CDR3 spans 14 residues. In DNA, the CDR3 is TGTGCCAGCAGCTTTCGTGAGGATTCCTACGAGCAGTACTTC. It translates to CASSFREDSYEQYF.

This clone was counted a few times. This rearrangement joins TRBV19 to TRBJ2-2; TRBD2 is a possible D gene (5 bases). Germline loops: CDR1 LNHDA, CDR2 SQIVND (reference sequence). This CDR3 contains 17 residues. Trimming left V 5 bases short and J 5 bases short, with 21 bases between. The CDR3 is CASSSPRTGSGTGELFF. In nucleotides, the CDR3 is TGTGCCAGTAGTTCACCGCGGACGGGAAGTGGGACCGGGGAGCTGTTTTTT.

J is TRBJ1-6 and V is TRBV18, with TRBD1 identical over 10 bases. Germline V CDR1 and CDR2: KGHSH, LQKENI. This CDR3 comprises 15 residues. J gave up 9 bases and V 6 bases, and 8 bases lay outside the gene matches. The CDR3 DNA reads TGTGCCAGCTCTCTAACCGGGACAGGGGTTTCACCCCTCCACTTT. Translated: CASSLTGTGVSPLHF.

This chain links TRBV7-2 with TRBJ1-4; 7 nucleotides agree with TRBD1. V lost 5 bases to trimming and J lost 7 bases; unmatched junction nucleotides: 13. The CDR3 sequence is 16 residues long. Germline CDR1 is SGHTA and CDR2 is FQGNSA. The CDR3 coding sequence is TGTGCCAGCAGCGCCCGCGAAAGGGGGCAGGGTGAAAAACTGTTTTTT. Translation gives CASSARERGQGEKLFF.

The V gene is TRBV3-1 (or the pseudogene TRBV3-2), the J gene TRBJ2-3, with TRBD1 matching over 8 bases. Losses at the gene ends were 4 bases for V and 7 bases for J; bases not matched to a gene: 7. In germline, CDR1 is LGHDT, CDR2 YNNKEL (reference sequence). The CDR3 covers 14 residues. The CDR3 nucleotides are TGTGCCAGCAGCCCCAGGACAGGGCCAAATACGCAGTATTTT. Translated, it gives CASSPRTGPNTQYF.

This chain joins TRBV14 and TRBJ2-7; D not certain. V dropped 8 bases and J dropped 3 bases, with 11 bases sitting between them. Germline V lookup: CDR1 SGHDN, CDR2 FVKESK. The CDR3 consists of 12 residues. This chain's CDR3 is CASVQYFYEQYF. The CDR3, as DNA: TGTGCCAGCGTACAGTACTTCTACGAGCAGTACTTC.

Turning to this clone: In the same sample, other DNA sequences code for this CDR3. The chain recombines TRBV7-2 with TRBJ2-5; no firm D call. V lost 2 bases and J 4 bases, leaving 5 bases between the germline ends. The CDR3 spans 12 residues. Germline V lookup: CDR1 SGHTA, CDR2 FQGNSA. The chain's CDR3 is CASSLTRETQYF. In DNA form, the CDR3 reads TGTGCCAGCAGCTTAACTCGAGAGACCCAGTACTTC.

This clone was seen more than once but under ten times. J is TRBJ2-7 and V is TRBV7-6; maybe TRBD2 (5 bases). Germline CDR1 reads SGHVS; CDR2 reads FNYEAQ. This CDR3 has 15 amino acids. V was clipped by 3 bases and J by 5 bases, with 17 bases between them. The CDR3 reads CASSFSSPGWNEQYF. The CDR3, as DNA: TGTGCCAGCAGCTTTAGTTCCCCGGGGTGGAACGAGCAGTACTTC.